The clone carrying this TCR beta chain occurred many times. RNA extraction used unfractionated whole blood as the source of total RNA. J was trimmed by 4 bases and V by 1 base; bases with no gene match: 8. This CDR3 has 17 residues. Germline-derived CDR1 and CDR2 are MNHEY and SMNVEV (reference sequence). These data belong to a study of human T cells and chemical hapten exposure. TCRdb re-analysed the 5' RACE reads in MiXCR, keeping a single row per CDR3 protein. The sample lists 130,000 or so distinct CDR3 sequences; roughly 4.1% were seen once. This sequence was found in a female donor in good health. The chain uses TRBV27 and TRBJ2-2; 8 bases are shared with TRBD2. CDR3: CASSLYSGDFLTGELFF. For the CDR3, the DNA is TGTGCCAGCAGTTTATATAGCGGGGACTTTCTCACCGGGGAGCTGTTTTTT.